The entry that follows covers one T cell receptor beta chain sequence. The entry originates in a study of early T cells in non-severe SARS-CoV-2 infection. MiXCR was run by TCRdb on the 5' RACE reads, yielding one entry per CDR3 protein. The sample lists about 84,000 distinct CDR3 sequences; roughly an eighth were seen once. Between the trimmed V and J ends, which lost 8 bases and 2 bases, there was a span of 13 bases. This CDR3 comprises 14 residues. This chain joins TRBV12-3 or TRBV12-4 and TRBJ1-5; D may be TRBD1 (5 bases). This TCR derives from an adult who was a healthcare worker with PCR-confirmed SARS-CoV-2 infection or an uninfected control (not recorded which). Sequencing used whole blood. In nucleotides, the CDR3 is TGTGCCAGCCCCCTTACAGGCGGCAATCAGCCCCAGCATTTT. Protein product: CASPLTGGNQPQHF.